The present entry profiles one T cell receptor (beta chain) with its context. 13 Jbeta primers and 60 Vbeta primers were used for the PCR. Source study methods: Approximately 87 million unique TCR beta chains, 9 million to 12 million shared, were counted in a later analysis. Libraries were prepared by immunoSEQ multiplex PCR; TCRdb keeps only in-frame clonotypes and omits some of them. V and J calls and clone size follow that table, whereas D and trimming were derived from the DNA. The sample lists more than 95,000 clones; roughly 85% were seen once. This entry belongs to a study of cytomegalovirus exposure and HLA in healthy donors. CDR3 length equals 14 residues. V was clipped by 5 bases and J by 2 bases, with 15 bases between them. Germline values: CDR1 SQVTM, CDR2 ANQGSEA.

This chain connects TRBV29-1 to TRBJ2-5; a possible D gene is TRBD2 (6 bases). This TCR was recovered from a man younger than 30 in good health and CMV-seropositive. Specimen: PBMCs. As DNA, the CDR3 is TGCAGCGTTACCCTGGGGACTGTACAAGAGACCCAGTACTTC. The encoded protein is CSVTLGTVQETQYF.